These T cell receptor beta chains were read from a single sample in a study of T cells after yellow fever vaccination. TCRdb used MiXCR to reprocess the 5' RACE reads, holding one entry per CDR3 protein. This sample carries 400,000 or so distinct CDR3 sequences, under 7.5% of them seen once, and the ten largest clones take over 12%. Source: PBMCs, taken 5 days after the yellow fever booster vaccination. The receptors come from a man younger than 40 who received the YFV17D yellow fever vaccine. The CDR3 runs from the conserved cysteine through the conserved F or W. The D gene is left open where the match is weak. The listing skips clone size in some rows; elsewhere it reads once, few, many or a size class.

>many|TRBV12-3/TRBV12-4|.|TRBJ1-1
TGTGCCAGCAGTTCCACGGACTCGACAGAAGCTTTCTTT
CASSSTDSTEAFF
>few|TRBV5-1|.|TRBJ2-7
TGCGCCAGCCGGGACAACGAAGTGTCCGAGCAGTACTTC
CASRDNEVSEQYF
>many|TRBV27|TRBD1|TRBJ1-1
TGTGCCAGCTATGAAAACAGGGGGCCAACTGAAGCTTTCTTT
CASYENRGPTEAFF
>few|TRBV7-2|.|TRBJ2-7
TGTGCCAGCAGCCCTCCAGTTGTCACCGCCACCGAGCAGTACTTC
CASSPPVVTATEQYF
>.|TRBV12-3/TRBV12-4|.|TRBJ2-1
TGTGCCAGCAGTGGCACCGGGAGATACAATGAGCAGTTCTTC
CASSGTGRYNEQFF
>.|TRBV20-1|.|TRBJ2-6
TGCAGTGCTCTACACTCTGGGGCCAACGTCCTGACTTTC
CSALHSGANVLTF
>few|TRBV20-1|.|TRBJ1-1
TGCAGTGCTAGGGAGGCTGAAGCTTTCTTT
CSAREAEAFF
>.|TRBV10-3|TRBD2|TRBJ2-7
TGTGCCATCAGTTTGACTAGCGGAGCGTCCTACGAGCAGTACTTC
CAISLTSGASYEQYF
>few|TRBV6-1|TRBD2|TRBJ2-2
TGTGCCAGCAGGCAATCTAGCGGGAGCCCCACCGGGGAGCTGTTTTTT
CASRQSSGSPTGELFF
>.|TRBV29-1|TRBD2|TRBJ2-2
TGCAGCGCCGCCCCATCTAGCGGGAGTGGTACCGGGGAGCTGTTTTTT
CSAAPSSGSGTGELFF
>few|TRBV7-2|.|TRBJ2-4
TGTGCCAGCAGCCCAAAGGGCCTCACGGGAAACATTCAGTACTTC
CASSPKGLTGNIQYF
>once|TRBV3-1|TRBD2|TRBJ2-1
TGTGCCAGCAGCCAAGAACGACTAGCGGGTCGAAATGAGCAGTTCTTC
CASSQERLAGRNEQFF
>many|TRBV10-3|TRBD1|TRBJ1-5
TGTGCCATCAGCGGGACAGGGGGCGACCAGCCCCAGCATTTT
CAISGTGGDQPQHF
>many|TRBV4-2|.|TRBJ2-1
TGTGCCAGCAGCCCAGGGGTTCGGGATGAGCAGTTCTTC
CASSPGVRDEQFF
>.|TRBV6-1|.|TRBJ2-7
TGTGCCAGCAGTGATTGGGCCGATTCCAGGGACTACGAGCAGTACTTC
CASSDWADSRDYEQYF
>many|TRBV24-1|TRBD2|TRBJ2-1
TGTGCCACCAGTGATCCTCCGGGACTAGCGGGAGACCCTGAGCAGTTCTTC
CATSDPPGLAGDPEQFF
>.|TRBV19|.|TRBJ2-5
TGTGCCCCAAGGATGACAGAGACCCAGTACTTC
CAPRMTETQYF
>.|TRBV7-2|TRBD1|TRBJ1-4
TGTGCCAGCAGCCAGGACAGGGGATCTGAAAAACTGTTTTTT
CASSQDRGSEKLFF
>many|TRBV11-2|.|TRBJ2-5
TGTGCCAGCAGCCAGACTGGCAGGGCGGGCGAGACCCAGTACTTC
CASSQTGRAGETQYF
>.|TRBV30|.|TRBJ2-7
TGTGCCTGGAAGAAGCGGTCCTCCTACGAGCAGTACTTC
CAWKKRSSYEQYF